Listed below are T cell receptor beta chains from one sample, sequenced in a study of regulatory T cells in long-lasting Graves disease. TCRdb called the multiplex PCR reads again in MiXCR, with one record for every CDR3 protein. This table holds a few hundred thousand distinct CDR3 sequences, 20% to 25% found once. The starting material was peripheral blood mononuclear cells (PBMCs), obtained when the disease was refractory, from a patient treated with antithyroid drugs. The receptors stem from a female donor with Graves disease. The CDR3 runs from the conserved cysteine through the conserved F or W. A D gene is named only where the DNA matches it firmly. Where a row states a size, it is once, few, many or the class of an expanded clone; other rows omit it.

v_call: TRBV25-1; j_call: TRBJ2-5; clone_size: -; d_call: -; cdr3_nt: TGTGCCAGCAGTGAATACTGGGGGGATCAAGAGACCCAGTACTTC; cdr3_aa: CASSEYWGDQETQYF
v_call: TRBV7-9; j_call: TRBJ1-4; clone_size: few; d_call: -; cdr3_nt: TGTGCCAGCAGCCTAGGGGACGAAAAACTGTTTTTT; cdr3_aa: CASSLGDEKLFF
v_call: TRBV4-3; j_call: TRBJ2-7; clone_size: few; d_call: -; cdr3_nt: TGCGCCAGCAGCCAAGCAGGGGCAAAGGGGGCCTACGAGCAGTACTTC; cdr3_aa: CASSQAGAKGAYEQYF
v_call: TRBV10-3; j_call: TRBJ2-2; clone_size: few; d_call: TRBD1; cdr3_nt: TGTGCCATCGGTAGACAGGGGGCGAGCACCGGGGAGCTGTTTTTT; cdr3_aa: CAIGRQGASTGELFF
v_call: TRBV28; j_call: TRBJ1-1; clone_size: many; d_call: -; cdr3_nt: TGTGCCAGCAGTAACCAAATTCGGGGGAACACTGAAGCTTTCTTT; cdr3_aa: CASSNQIRGNTEAFF
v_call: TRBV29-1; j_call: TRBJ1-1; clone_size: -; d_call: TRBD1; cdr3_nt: TGCAGCGTTGATATACAGGGGAGGTCTGAAGCTTTCTTT; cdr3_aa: CSVDIQGRSEAFF
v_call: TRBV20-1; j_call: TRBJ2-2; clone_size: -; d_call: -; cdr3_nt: TGCAGTGCTAGTTCGTCAGGGAGGACCGGGGAGCTGTTTTTT; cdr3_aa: CSASSSGRTGELFF
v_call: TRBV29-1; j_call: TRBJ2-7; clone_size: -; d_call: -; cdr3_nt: TGCAGCGTTGAAGAACAAGGGGGGCGAGTGGAGCAGTACTTC; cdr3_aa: CSVEEQGGRVEQYF
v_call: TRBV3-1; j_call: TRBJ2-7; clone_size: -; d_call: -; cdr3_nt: TGTGCCAGCAGCTCATATATCACGGCGAGGACGACCTACGAGCAGTACTTC; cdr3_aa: CASSSYITARTTYEQYF
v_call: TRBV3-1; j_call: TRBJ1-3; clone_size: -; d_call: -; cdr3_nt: TGTGCCAGCAGCCCTCCTACTTCAGCGGGGGGAAACACCATATATTTT; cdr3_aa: CASSPPTSAGGNTIYF
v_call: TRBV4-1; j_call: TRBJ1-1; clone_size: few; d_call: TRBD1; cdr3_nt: TGCGCCAGCAGCCAAGTAAGCCAAGTACTCCAGGGGGCATGGGCTTTCTTT; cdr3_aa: CASSQVSQVLQGAWAFF
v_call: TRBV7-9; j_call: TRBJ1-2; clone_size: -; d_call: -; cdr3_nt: TGTGCCAGCAGCACCCAACAGGAGAGGGGCTACACCTTC; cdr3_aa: CASSTQQERGYTF
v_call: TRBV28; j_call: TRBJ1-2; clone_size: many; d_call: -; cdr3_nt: TGTGCCAGCAGTTACCGGACAGATCCTAACTATGGCTACACCTTC; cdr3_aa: CASSYRTDPNYGYTF